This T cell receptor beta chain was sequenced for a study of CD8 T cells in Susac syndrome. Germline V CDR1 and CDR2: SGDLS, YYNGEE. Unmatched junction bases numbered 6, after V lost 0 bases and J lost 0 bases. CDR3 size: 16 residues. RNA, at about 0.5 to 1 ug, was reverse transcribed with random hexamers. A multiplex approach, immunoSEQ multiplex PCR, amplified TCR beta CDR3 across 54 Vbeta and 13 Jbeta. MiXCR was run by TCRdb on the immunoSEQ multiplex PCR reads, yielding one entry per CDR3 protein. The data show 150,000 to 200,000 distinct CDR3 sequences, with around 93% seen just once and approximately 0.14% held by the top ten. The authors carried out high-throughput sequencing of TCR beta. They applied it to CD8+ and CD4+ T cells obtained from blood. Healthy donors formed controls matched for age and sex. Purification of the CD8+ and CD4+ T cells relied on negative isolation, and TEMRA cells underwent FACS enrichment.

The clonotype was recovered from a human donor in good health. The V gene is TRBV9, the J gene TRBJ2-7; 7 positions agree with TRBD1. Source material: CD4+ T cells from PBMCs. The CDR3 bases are TGTGCCAGCAGCGTAGGGGTAGGGGGCAGCTCCTACGAGCAGTACTTC. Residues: CASSVGVGGSSYEQYF. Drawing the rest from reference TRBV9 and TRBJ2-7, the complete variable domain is DSGVTQTPKHLITATGQRVTLRCSPRSGDLSVYWYQQSLDQGLQFLIQYYNGEERAKGNILERFSAQQFPDLHSELNLSSLELGDSALYFCASSVGVGGSSYEQYFGPGTRLTVT.